This T cell receptor beta chain was recovered during a study of blood T cell repertoires in COVID-19. The data were produced by immunoSEQ multiplex PCR, yet TCRdb's version contains in-frame clones alone and is incomplete. The table lists 35,000 to 55,000 clones, about 85% of them singletons. From germline, CDR1 is MDHEN and CDR2 SYDVKM. The V gene end was trimmed by 4 bases and the J gene end by 1 base; junction bases not matched to a gene: 4. CDR3 size: 16 residues. This TCR was sampled from a woman in her seventies in a cohort sampled during active COVID-19. The gene calls are TRBV28 and TRBJ2-2; 9 bases are a match to TRBD2. Sequencing was carried out using peripheral blood. CDR3 protein: CASSSRLAVNTGELFF. In DNA, the CDR3 is TGTGCCAGCAGTTCTAGACTAGCGGTGAACACCGGGGAGCTGTTTTTT.